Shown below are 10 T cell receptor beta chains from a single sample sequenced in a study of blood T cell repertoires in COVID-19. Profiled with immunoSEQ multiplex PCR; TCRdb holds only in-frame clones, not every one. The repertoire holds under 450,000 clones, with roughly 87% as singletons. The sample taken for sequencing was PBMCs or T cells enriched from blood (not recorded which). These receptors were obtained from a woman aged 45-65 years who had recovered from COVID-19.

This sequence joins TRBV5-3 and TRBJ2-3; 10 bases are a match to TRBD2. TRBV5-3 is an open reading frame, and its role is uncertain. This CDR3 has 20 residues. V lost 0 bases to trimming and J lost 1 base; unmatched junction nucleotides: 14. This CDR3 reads CARSLVTSGAAPPGTDTQYF. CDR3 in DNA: TGTGCCAGAAGCTTGGTCACTAGCGGGGCTGCCCCCCCTGGCACAGATACGCAGTATTTT.

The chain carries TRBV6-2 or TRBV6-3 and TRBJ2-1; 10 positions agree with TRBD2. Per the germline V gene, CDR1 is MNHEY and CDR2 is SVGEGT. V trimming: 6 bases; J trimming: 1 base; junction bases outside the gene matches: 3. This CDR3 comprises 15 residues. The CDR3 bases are TGTGCCAGCAGCCTAGCGGGGGTATCCTACAATGAGCAGTTCTTC. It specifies CASSLAGVSYNEQFF.

In DNA form, the CDR3 reads TGTGCCAGCAGTTACACGACAGGCAATGGCTACACCTTC. Translated, it gives CASSYTTGNGYTF. V usage is TRBV6-5 and J usage is TRBJ1-2; a possible D gene is TRBD1 (6 bases). V gave up 2 bases and J gave up 6 bases, with 10 bases separating them. The CDR3 spans 13 residues. Per germline, CDR1 MNHEY and CDR2 SVGAGI.

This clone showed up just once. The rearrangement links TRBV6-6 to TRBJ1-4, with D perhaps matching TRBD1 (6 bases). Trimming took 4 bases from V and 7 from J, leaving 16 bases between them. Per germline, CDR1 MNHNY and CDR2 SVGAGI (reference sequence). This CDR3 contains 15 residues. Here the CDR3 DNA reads TGTGCCAGCAGTTCTTCCGGGGGGCTTGTTGAAAAACTGTTTTTT. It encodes CASSSSGGLVEKLFF.

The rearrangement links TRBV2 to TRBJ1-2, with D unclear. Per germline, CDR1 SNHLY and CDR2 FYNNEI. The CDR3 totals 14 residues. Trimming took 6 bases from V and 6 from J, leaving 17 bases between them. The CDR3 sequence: CASRADIAWDGYTF. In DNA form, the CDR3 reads TGTGCCAGCAGAGCCGACATAGCGTGGGATGGCTACACCTTC.

The CDR3 DNA reads as TGTGCCAGCAGCCACCAGGGACAGTCGAACACTGAAGCTTTCTTT. This encodes CASSHQGQSNTEAFF. This sequence joins TRBV7-8 and TRBJ1-1; 7 bases map to TRBD1. The CDR3 covers 15 residues. J gave up 1 base and V 5 bases, and 7 bases lay outside the gene matches. Germline CDR1 is SGHVS and CDR2 is FQNEAQ.

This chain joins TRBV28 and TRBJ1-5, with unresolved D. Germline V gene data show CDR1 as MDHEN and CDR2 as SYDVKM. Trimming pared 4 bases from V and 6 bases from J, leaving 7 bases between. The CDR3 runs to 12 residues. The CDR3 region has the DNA TGTGCCAGCAGTTCGTTCGGTCAGCCCCAGCATTTT. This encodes CASSSFGQPQHF.

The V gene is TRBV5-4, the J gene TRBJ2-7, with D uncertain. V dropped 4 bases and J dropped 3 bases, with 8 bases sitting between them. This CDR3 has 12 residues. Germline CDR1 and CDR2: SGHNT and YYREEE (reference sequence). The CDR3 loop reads CASSPTGYEQYF. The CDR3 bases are TGTGCCAGCAGCCCTACCGGCTACGAGCAGTACTTC.

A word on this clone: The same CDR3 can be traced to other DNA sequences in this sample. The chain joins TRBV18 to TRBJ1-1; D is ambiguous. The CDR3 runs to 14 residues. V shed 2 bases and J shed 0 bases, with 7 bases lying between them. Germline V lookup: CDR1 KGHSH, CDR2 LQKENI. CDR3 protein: CASSPKEMNTEAFF. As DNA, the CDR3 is TGTGCCAGCTCACCAAAGGAGATGAACACTGAAGCTTTCTTT.

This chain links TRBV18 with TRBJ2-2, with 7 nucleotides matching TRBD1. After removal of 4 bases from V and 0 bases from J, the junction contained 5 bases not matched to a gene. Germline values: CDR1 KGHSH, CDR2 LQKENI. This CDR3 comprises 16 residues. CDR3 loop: CASSHRGAANTGELFF. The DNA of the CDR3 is TGTGCCAGCTCACACAGGGGAGCGGCGAACACCGGGGAGCTGTTTTTT.